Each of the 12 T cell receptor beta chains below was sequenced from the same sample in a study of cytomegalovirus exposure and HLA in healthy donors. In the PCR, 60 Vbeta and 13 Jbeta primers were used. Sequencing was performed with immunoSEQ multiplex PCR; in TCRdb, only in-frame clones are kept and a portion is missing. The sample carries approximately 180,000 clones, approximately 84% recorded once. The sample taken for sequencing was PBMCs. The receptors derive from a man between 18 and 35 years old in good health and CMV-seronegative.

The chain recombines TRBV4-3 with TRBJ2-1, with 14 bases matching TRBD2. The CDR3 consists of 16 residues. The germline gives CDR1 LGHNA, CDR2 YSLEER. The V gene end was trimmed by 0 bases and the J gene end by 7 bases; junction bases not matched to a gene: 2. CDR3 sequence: CASSQDRLAGGNEQFF. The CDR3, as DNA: TGCGCCAGCAGCCAAGATCGACTAGCGGGAGGGAATGAGCAGTTCTTC.

CDR3 bases: TGCAGTGCTAGGGCCGAGCAGTACTTC. Amino acids: CSARAEQYF. The V call is TRBV20-1, the J call TRBJ2-7; unclear D gene. V lost 3 bases to trimming and J lost 6 bases, with 3 bases between them. CDR3 length equals 9 residues. Germline CDR1 reads DFQATT; CDR2 reads SNEGSKA (reference sequence).

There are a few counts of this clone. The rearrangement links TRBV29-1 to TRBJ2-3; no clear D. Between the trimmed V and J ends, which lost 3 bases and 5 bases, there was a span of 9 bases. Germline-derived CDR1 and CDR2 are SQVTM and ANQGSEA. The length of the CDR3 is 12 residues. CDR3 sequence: CSVEPEVDTQYF. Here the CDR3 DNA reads TGCAGCGTTGAGCCAGAAGTAGATACGCAGTATTTT.

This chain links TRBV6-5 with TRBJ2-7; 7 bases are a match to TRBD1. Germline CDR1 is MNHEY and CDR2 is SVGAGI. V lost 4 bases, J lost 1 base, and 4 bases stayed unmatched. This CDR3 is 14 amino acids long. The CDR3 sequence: CASSSGQRSYEQYF. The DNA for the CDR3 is TGTGCCAGCAGTTCGGGACAGAGATCCTACGAGCAGTACTTC.

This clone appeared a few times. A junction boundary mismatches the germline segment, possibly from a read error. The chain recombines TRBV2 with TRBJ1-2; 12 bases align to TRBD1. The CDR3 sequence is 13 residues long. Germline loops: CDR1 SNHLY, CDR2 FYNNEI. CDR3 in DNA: TGTGCCAGCACCCTGGGGACAGGGGGCCGAAGACTCTTC. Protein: CASTLGTGGRRLF.

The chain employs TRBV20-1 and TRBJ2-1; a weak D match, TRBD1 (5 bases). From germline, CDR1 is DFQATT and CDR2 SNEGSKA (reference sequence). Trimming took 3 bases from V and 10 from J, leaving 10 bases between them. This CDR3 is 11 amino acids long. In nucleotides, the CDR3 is TGCAGTGCTAGGGCGACAGCAGAGCAGTTCTTC. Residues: CSARATAEQFF.

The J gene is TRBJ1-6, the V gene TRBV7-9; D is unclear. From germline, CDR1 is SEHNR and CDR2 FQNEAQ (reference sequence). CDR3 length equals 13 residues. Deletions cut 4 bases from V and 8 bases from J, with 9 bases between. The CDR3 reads CASSWSTDSPLHF. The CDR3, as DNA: TGTGCCAGCAGCTGGTCAACAGATTCACCCCTCCACTTT.

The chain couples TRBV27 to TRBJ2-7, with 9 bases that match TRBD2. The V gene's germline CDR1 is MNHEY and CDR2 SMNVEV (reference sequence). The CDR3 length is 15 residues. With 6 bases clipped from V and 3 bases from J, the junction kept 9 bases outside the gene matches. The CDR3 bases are TGTGCCAGCAGCACCCCCGGACTAGCGATCTACGAGCAGTACTTC. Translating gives CASSTPGLAIYEQYF.

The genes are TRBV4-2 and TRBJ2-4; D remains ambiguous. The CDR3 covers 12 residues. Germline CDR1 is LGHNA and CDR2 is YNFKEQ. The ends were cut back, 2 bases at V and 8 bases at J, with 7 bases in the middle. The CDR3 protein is CASSQSSDIQYF. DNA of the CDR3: TGTGCCAGCAGCCAAAGTAGTGACATTCAGTACTTC.

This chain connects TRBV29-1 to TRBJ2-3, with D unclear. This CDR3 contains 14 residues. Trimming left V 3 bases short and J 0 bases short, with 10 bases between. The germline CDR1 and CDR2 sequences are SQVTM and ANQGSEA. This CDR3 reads CSVDRLGSTDTQYF. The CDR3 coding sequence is TGCAGCGTTGATCGACTCGGCAGCACAGATACGCAGTATTTT.

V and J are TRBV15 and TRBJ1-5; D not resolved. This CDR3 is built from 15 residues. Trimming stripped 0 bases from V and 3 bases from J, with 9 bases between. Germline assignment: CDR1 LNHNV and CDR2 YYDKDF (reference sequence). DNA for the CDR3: TGTGCCACCAGCAGAGAGTACAGTTTCAATCAGCCCCAGCATTTT. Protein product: CATSREYSFNQPQHF.

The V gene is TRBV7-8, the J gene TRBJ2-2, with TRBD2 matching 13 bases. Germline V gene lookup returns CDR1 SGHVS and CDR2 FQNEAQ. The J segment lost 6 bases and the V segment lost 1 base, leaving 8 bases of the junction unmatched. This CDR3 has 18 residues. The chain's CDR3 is CASSLGTSGSVWAGELFF. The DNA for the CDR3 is TGTGCCAGCAGCTTAGGGACTAGCGGGAGTGTTTGGGCCGGGGAGCTGTTTTTT.